This T cell receptor (beta chain) was sequenced during a study of shared clonotypes between healthy human individuals. Genomic DNA per cell subset filled all wells of several immunoSEQ plates. Sequenced by immunoSEQ multiplex PCR; TCRdb stores in-frame clones only, minus some. Of about 2.3 million clones in the sample, roughly 92% were seen once. The germline CDR1 and CDR2 sequences are MNHEY and SVGAGI. The CDR3 runs 14 residues. Trimming cost V 2 bases and J 6 bases, with 11 bases left between them. Recent acute infections and vaccinations were absent in the healthy HIV-negative adult donors. In the case of this clone: The antigen is unknown.

Study outcomes and limitations: Deeper or shallower sequencing was expected to change how clonotypes are shared among donors. A few donors had about 5.1% of their naive CD4 clonotypes in common.

V and J are TRBV6-5 and TRBJ1-5; possibly TRBD1 for D (5 bases). This receptor was taken from a man aged 18 to 30 in good health. Some clones in this sample may be carry-over from other donors' samples. The sample consisted of naive CD4+ T cells from PBMCs. Described subset: CD45RA+ positively selected. CDR3 protein: CASSYIRGGQPQHF. The CDR3 DNA is TGTGCCAGCAGTTACATACGGGGCGGTCAGCCCCAGCATTTT.